This record covers a single T cell receptor beta chain. No cognate antigen has been identified for it. No much larger clonotype is one base removed from it; base qualities were not supplied. Trimming costs V 1 base and J 5 bases, and their ends lie 5 bases apart. The germline V gene (reference sequence) gives CDR1 as LGHDT and CDR2 as YNNKEL. The CDR3 numbers 12 residues from cysteine through phenylalanine. Here the CDR3 DNA is all that survives: 36 bases in frame from base 1. Reading the label with the study, this specimen's time point is: baseline before first vaccination. Samples from vaccinated people were obtained from the UK trials COV001 and COV002, which included a single-blind randomized controlled phase 2/3 trial of AZD1222 (ChAdOx1 nCoV-19) in healthy adults. Trial participant PBMC samples were collected at day 0 and day 28 after the second dose for TCRbeta chain sequencing. The data were obtained in a study of T cell responses to AZD1222 COVID-19 vaccine listed by TCRdb under 2021. For the wider study: Because spike-specific TCR depth and breadth did not differ between the two schedules, AZD1222 recipients who got a second dose at roughly 4 weeks were pooled with those who got a second dose at roughly 12 weeks. A total of under 250 trial participants underwent TCR sequencing, of whom about 210 had received two doses of AZD1222 and around 25 had received two doses of the MenACWY control vaccine. Trial participants were enrolled into age subgroups of 18-55, 56-69 and 70-plus years, which contained about 150, 27 and 61 TCR-sequenced participants, respectively.

Study-wide conclusions, independent of this receptor: CD4 TCRs associated with the vaccine covered the entire spike protein, and the dominant responses were in regions 160-218 and 743-854. Spike-specific TCR breadth and depth rose significantly after two AZD1222 doses compared with day 0 and with MenACWY recipients. The 56-69-year group was small, and its depth increase did not reach significance, likely because of low power. Reportedly, almost half of the unique spike-specific TCRs recognized epitopes lying outside the regions that are mutated in the B.1.351 and B.1.1.7 variants. Most participants were white British and females outnumbered males, and the authors suggested that clonal diversity may have been underestimated. Conclusions about previously exposed vaccinees are limited, since just a handful of AZD1222 recipients were seropositive for SARS-CoV-2 at baseline. No day 14 peak-response samples were available, so repertoires were characterized only after the peak T cell response.

The CDR3 regions of human TCRbeta chains were subjected to immunosequencing. The published analysis was carried out like this. Repertoire TCRs were checked for matches against a reference library of SARS-CoV-2-specific TCRs that had been generated using the MIRA antigen-specificity platform. Breadth was defined as the fraction of unique TCRs that were SARS-CoV-2-associated. Depth was defined as the fraction of total T cells that were SARS-CoV-2-associated. Using the MIRA data, each spike-specific TCR was assigned both to the spike region to which the TCR was reactive and to a CD4 or CD8 class. Log10-transformed breadth and depth values were compared by one-way ANOVA with Sidak's multiple comparisons tests. Entries here come from immuneACCESS through TCRdb and include only in-frame sequences with V and J called. Some clones fail to appear in such tables; in the studies checked, an unresolved V gene covers under half of the shortfall, and the cause of the remainder is unknown. V, J and clone size are taken as reported in that table, and D and trimming were inferred from the DNA itself. Counted in this sample were approximately 110,000 clones; approximately 85% of them appeared once. The ten largest clonotypes hold approximately 6.6% of the sample.

The V gene is TRBV3-1 (or the pseudogene TRBV3-2) and the J gene is TRBJ2-5, with the D gene not confidently named. The sequence derives from an adult in good health. The input for sequencing was peripheral blood, taken on day 0 of AZD1222 vaccination. The CDR3 corresponds to CASSQVVETQYF. The DNA sequence follows: TGTGCCAGCAGCCAAGTTGTGGAGACCCAGTACTTC.